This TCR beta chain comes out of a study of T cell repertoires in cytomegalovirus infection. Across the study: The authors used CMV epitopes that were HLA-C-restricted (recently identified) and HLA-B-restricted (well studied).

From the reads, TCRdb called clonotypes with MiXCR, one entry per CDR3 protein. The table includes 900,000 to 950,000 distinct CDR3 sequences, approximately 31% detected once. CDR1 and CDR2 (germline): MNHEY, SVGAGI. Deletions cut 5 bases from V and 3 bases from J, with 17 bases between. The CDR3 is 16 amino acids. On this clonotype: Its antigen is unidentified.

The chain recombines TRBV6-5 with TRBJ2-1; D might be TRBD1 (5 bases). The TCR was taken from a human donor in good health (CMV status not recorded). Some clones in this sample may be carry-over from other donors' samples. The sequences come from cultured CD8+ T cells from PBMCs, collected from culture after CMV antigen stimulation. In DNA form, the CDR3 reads TGTGCCAGCAGTATGGCTTGGGCAGGGAACTACAATGAGCAGTTCTTC. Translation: CASSMAWAGNYNEQFF.